Below are 5 T cell receptor beta chains sequenced from a single sample in a study of Tregs in tolerant kidney transplant recipients. Data came from immunoSEQ multiplex PCR; TCRdb stores just in-frame clones and leaves some out. Among roughly 99,000 clones listed, approximately 93% were seen once. The specimen comprised CD4+ T cells from blood, sampled before the transplant. Receptors originate from a human donor who received a combined kidney and bone marrow transplant.

This chain links TRBV6-1 with TRBJ2-2; 8 nucleotides agree with TRBD1. CDR1 and CDR2 from the germline V gene are MNHNS and SASEGT. The CDR3 runs to 16 residues. J lost 4 bases, V lost 2 bases, and 6 bases had no gene match. The CDR3 DNA sequence: TGTGCCAGCAGTGAAAGAATCCAGGGGGCCACCGGGGAGCTGTTTTTT. This translates into CASSERIQGATGELFF.

The rearrangement joins TRBV4-2 to TRBJ2-3; D is perhaps TRBD2 (6 bases). CDR1 and CDR2 (germline): LGHNA, YNFKEQ. The CDR3 length is 17 residues. V was trimmed by 0 bases and J by 2 bases, leaving 15 bases between them. In nucleotides, the CDR3 is TGTGCCAGCAGCCAAGATATCGGCGGGGAGGCCACAGATACGCAGTATTTT. Protein sequence: CASSQDIGGEATDTQYF.

This clone came up once. This chain connects TRBV6-6 to TRBJ1-1, with D uncertain. The CDR3 length is 13 residues. V lost 11 bases, J lost 0 bases, and 13 bases lay in between. Germline-derived CDR1 and CDR2 are MNHNY and SVGAGI (reference sequence). CDR3 nucleotides: TGTGCCGCTCGGGATTTCATGAACACTGAAGCTTTCTTT. It encodes CAARDFMNTEAFF.

The rearrangement uses TRBV19 and TRBJ1-3, with TRBD1 matching 7 bases. The CDR3 length is 16 residues. From germline, CDR1 is LNHDA and CDR2 SQIVND (reference sequence). V lost 6 bases and J lost 2; bases outside the gene matches: 10. CDR3 nucleotides: TGTGCCAGTAGCCTCGACAGGGTAACAGCTGGAAACACCATATATTTT. Protein: CASSLDRVTAGNTIYF.

This clone was seen only a few times. The rearrangement links TRBV19 to TRBJ1-2, with 8 positions matching TRBD1. CDR1 is LNHDA, CDR2 SQIVND, per germline (reference sequence). This CDR3 region has 15 residues. Germline trimming cut 5 bases from V and 2 bases from J; bases unmatched to any gene: 7. The CDR3 region is CASSRSGGPNYGYTF. The CDR3 DNA sequence: TGTGCCAGTAGTCGCTCAGGGGGCCCGAACTATGGCTACACCTTC.